This T cell receptor beta chain was identified in a study of CD8+CD57+ T cells in acquired aplastic anemia (dated by TCRdb to the late 2010s). For the study in its entirety: DNA extracted from sorted CD4+ and CD8+ cells had a mean of 3.2 ug, with a range of roughly 0.2 to 30 ug. Mean read counts for healthy donor samples were 10 million to 10.8 million for CD4+ cells and some 11 million for CD8+ cells.

TCR repertoires of sorted CD4+ and CD8+ blood T cells from severe aplastic anemia patients and healthy subjects were deep-sequenced in the study. Ficoll-Paque density gradient centrifugation was used to isolate peripheral blood mononuclear cells. Before DNA extraction, CD4+ and CD8+ T cells were sorted by FACS or by magnetic beads. Genomic DNA served as template for TCR beta VDJ combination and CDR3 sequence profiling. An Illumina HiSeq 2000 was the platform used for TCR repertoire sequencing. From the authors' description of their analysis: TRBV/TRBJ rearrangement plots, CDR3 size and DJ length profiles, and Simpson's diversity index were used to evaluate the repertoires. The immunodominant clone was defined as the most abundant DNA sequence in deep sequencing data. CDR3 amino acid sequences were screened for sharing across subjects and compared with published repertoires and the VDJdb database. TCRdb ran its own pipeline on the public reads, namely fastp trimming at Q25 and MiXCR clone calling, and kept in-frame beta chains. CDR3 protein sequences are deduplicated, and each keeps its most common genes and DNA. These V and J calls originate from TCRdb's pipeline instead of the authors' own analysis. The sample table lists roughly 86,000 distinct CDR3 sequences, 40% to 55% of them with a count of one. The top ten clones comprise approximately 70% of the sample.

The investigation overall reported the following: Around 30 CD8+ CDR3 sequences were found in both patients and controls but appeared to be highly expressed in patients and within the immunodominant clones of the patients. No significant difference in CD8+ Simpson's diversity was found between patients and healthy controls (P=0.060).

Trimming removed 4 bases from V and 5 bases from J, leaving 11 bases between the germline ends. The CDR3, cysteine through phenylalanine, is 13 amino acids long. The retained sequence is limited to the CDR3, 39 bases, with the frame set at the first base. The germline V gene yields SQVTM for CDR1 and ANQGSEA for CDR2. Notes on this clonotype: Its antigen is not yet known. Base qualities are missing; no much larger clone stands one base away.

The sample consisted of sorted CD4+, CD8+, or CD8+CD57+ T cells (not recorded which) from PBMCs. The origin of this receptor is a human donor in good health, serving as a control. The receptor chain draws on TRBV29-1 and TRBJ2-2; the D gene identity is not certain. The DNA sequence is given as TGCAGCGTTGCCCGGACGGAAACCGGGGAGCTGTTTTTT. Its translation is CSVARTETGELFF.